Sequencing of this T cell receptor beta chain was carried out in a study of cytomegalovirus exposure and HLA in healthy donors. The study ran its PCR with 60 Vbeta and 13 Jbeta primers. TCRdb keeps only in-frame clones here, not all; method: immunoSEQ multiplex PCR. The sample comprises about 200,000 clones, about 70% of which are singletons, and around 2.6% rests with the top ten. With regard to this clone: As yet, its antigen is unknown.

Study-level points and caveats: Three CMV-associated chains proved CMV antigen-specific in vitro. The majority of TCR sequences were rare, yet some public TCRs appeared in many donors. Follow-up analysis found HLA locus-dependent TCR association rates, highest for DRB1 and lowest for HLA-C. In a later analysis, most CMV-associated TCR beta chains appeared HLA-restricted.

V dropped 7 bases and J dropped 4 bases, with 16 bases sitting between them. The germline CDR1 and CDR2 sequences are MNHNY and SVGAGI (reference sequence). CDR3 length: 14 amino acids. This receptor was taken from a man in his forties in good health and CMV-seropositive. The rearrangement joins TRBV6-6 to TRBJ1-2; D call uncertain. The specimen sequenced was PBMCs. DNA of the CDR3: TGTGCCAGCACCCAAGAGACTGGCATCTATGGCTACACCTTC. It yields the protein CASTQETGIYGYTF.